This T cell receptor beta chain derives from a study of regulatory and conventional T cells in breast cancer. A single record per CDR3 protein comes from TCRdb applying MiXCR to the PCR reads. The sample shows more than 15,000 distinct CDR3 sequences, approximately 29% of them seen only once. This clonotype was recorded a few times. Sequencing used conventional T cells from blood. The TCR was taken from a female donor in good health.

CDR3 nucleotide sequence: TGTGCCAGCAGCTTCACGACTAGCGGGTCCCACAATGAGCAGTTCTTC. Its translation is CASSFTTSGSHNEQFF. This chain joins TRBV7-2 and TRBJ2-1, with 10 positions matching TRBD2. The germline V gene has CDR1 SGHTA and CDR2 FQGNSA. CDR3 size: 16 residues. Trimming cost V 3 bases and J 5 bases; bases outside gene matches: 7.